This entry features one T cell receptor (beta chain) sequence. The data belong to a study of blood T cell repertoires in COVID-19. TCRdb keeps only in-frame clones here, not all; method: immunoSEQ multiplex PCR. The sample records 400,000 to 450,000 clones, 86% being singletons. The CDR3 is made up of 13 amino acids. Trimming pared 10 bases from V and 4 bases from J, leaving 16 bases between. CDR1 is SNHLY, CDR2 FYNNEI, per germline. The chain has TRBV2 and TRBJ1-1, with TRBD1 as a possible D gene (6 bases). The TCR comes from a woman between 25 and 40 years old with active or convalescent COVID-19. The sample was peripheral blood. The DNA for the CDR3 is TGTGCCACTACAGGGTTGTTAGCCACTGAAGCTTTCTTT. Protein product: CATTGLLATEAFF.